The present TCR beta chain was sequenced within a study of OX40 agonist ivuxolimab in advanced cancers. Looking at the study overall: At 0.01 to 10 mg/kg, ivuxolimab was administered intravenously to patients every 2 weeks. Study-wide points: The study observed clonal expansion of CD4+ and CD8+ blood T cells by week 6 at 0.1 to 3.0 mg/kg.

As regards this clone: Its antigen is not identified.

Repertoires were generated with immunoSEQ multiplex PCR, while TCRdb's copy carries only in-frame clones and drops some. The top ten clones hold approximately 2% of a sample with roughly 63,000 clones, 86% of them seen once. Trimming left V 3 bases short and J 2 bases short, with 8 bases between. This CDR3 spans 14 amino acids. CDR1 ENHRY and CDR2 SYGVKD come from the germline V gene. V is TRBV10-3 and J is TRBJ1-3; D is unclear. Specimen: CD4+ or CD8+ T cells sorted from blood, collected in a trial of the OX40 agonist ivuxolimab. The sequence came from an adult with an advanced solid tumor such as melanoma, head and neck, liver or kidney cancer. The DNA for the CDR3 is TGTGCCATCAGTGAACCCGGAGCTGGAAACACCATATATTTT. This codes for CAISEPGAGNTIYF.